This T cell receptor beta chain was found in a study of T cells in Graves' hyperthyroidism and ophthalmopathy. TCR beta CDR3 regions were amplified from RNA transcripts. Primed by the HTBI set, a first-round RT-PCR was run on the TCR CDR3. MiXCR was run by TCRdb on the multiplex PCR reads, yielding one entry per CDR3 protein. The sample records roughly 500,000 distinct CDR3 sequences, over 45% being singletons. The CDR3 has 13 amino acids. Germline values: CDR1 DFQATT, CDR2 SNEGSKA (reference sequence). The V segment lost 4 bases and the J segment 4 bases; nucleotides outside the gene matches: 5. The TCR originated in an adult woman with Graves' disease, either hyperthyroidism or ophthalmopathy (not recorded which). Input material: peripheral blood or thyroid tissue (not recorded which). V usage is TRBV20-1 and J usage is TRBJ2-7, with 9 bases fitting TRBD2. The CDR3 nucleotides read TGCAGTGCTAAGAGCGGGGGGAGATACGAGCAGTACTTC. It yields the protein CSAKSGGRYEQYF.